Following are 6 T cell receptor beta chains from one sample sequenced in a study of CD8+CD57+ T cells in acquired aplastic anemia. Patients sequenced had flow cytometry evidence of CD8+CD57+ cell expansion. Profiles of TCR beta VDJ and CDR3 were generated from a genomic DNA template. TCRdb analysed the reads with MiXCR anew, one entry per CDR3 protein. Here the sample spans approximately 250,000 distinct CDR3 sequences, roughly 82% being singletons. Specimen: sorted CD4+, CD8+, or CD8+CD57+ T cells (not recorded which) from PBMCs. The receptor source for this set is a human donor with aplastic anemia.

The chain is built from TRBV20-1 and TRBJ2-3; 10 nucleotides agree with TRBD1. Germline V gene sequence: CDR1 DFQATT, CDR2 SNEGSKA (reference sequence). The CDR3 runs 12 residues. V shed 6 bases and J 13 bases; nucleotides not matched to a gene: 10. The CDR3 reads CSASSWGQGKYF. The CDR3 coding sequence is TGCAGTGCCAGTAGTTGGGGACAGGGGAAGTATTTT.

The rearrangement joins TRBV11-3 to TRBJ2-5, with D perhaps TRBD1 or TRBD2 (5 bases each). The CDR3 is 12 amino acids. Per germline, CDR1 SGHNT and CDR2 YENEEA. The V and J ends lost 2 bases and 9 bases respectively, with 10 bases between them. The CDR3 region is CASSLRRGAQYF. The CDR3 DNA follows: TGTGCCAGCAGCTTACGGCGAGGGGCCCAGTACTTC.

The chain is built from TRBV24-1 and TRBJ2-7; D might be TRBD2 (7 bases). Trimming removed 5 bases at V and 4 bases at J, with 17 bases between. Germline CDR1 is KGHDR and CDR2 is SFDVKD. The CDR3 is made up of 15 amino acids. The CDR3 DNA reads TGTGCCACCAGTGGGACCTTGGGGGGGCGGTACGAGCAGTACTTC. Translated, it gives CATSGTLGGRYEQYF.

The genes are TRBV11-3 and TRBJ2-5, with 8 bases that match TRBD2. Germline assignment: CDR1 SGHNT and CDR2 YENEEA. The CDR3 spans 15 residues. With V trimmed by 6 bases and J by 4 bases, 10 bases remained unmatched. The CDR3 DNA is TGTGCCAGCAGTTTTAGCGGGACTGGGGGAGAGACCCAGTACTTC. It codes for CASSFSGTGGETQYF.

About this clonotype itself: The CDR3 end shows no conserved phenylalanine or tryptophan, and so a read error is likely. The limits of the CDR3 on the DNA are not certain, so only TCRdb's listed CDR3 is given. V gene TRBV2 combines with J gene TRBJ2-1; the D call in the table, TRBD1, was not verified against the DNA. Germline V CDR1 and CDR2: SNHLY, FYNNEI. Including both end residues, the CDR3 is 16 amino acids long. This CDR3 reads CASGDGGADTQYFELG.

The chain recombines TRBV10-3 with TRBJ1-6, with 8 bases identical to TRBD1. This CDR3 has 12 residues. Germline V gives CDR1 ENHRY, CDR2 SYGVKD. Trimming removed 9 bases from V and 8 bases from J; junction bases left unmatched: 3. The DNA of the CDR3 is TGTGCCATTGGACAGGGTGATTCACCCCTCCACTTT. This gives the protein CAIGQGDSPLHF.